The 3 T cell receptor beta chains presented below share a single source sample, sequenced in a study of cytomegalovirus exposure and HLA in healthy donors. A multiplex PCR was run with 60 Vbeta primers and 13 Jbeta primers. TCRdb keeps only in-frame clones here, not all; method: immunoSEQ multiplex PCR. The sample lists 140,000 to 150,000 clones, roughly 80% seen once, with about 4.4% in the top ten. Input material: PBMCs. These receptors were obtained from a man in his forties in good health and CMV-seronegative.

The CDR3 spells CASLDRSTSYEQYF. DNA of the CDR3: TGTGCCAGCTTGGACAGGTCTACGTCCTACGAGCAGTACTTC. The chain carries TRBV6-1 and TRBJ2-7; 7 bases fit TRBD1. Trimming removed 8 bases from V and 1 base from J; junction bases left unmatched: 8. Looked up from germline, CDR1 is MNHNS and CDR2 is SASEGT. This CDR3 has 14 residues.

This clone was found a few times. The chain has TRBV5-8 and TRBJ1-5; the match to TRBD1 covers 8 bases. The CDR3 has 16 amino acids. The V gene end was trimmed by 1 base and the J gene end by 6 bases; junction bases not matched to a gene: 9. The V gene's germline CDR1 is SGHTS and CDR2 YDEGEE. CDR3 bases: TGTGCCAGCAGCTTGTATGCGACAGGGGCCGGTCAGCCCCAGCATTTT. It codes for CASSLYATGAGQPQHF. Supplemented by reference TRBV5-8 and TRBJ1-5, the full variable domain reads EAGVTQSPTHLIKTRGQQATLRCSPISGHTSVYWYQQALGLGLQFLLWYDEGEERNRGNFPPRFSGRQFPNYSSELNVNALELEDSALYLCASSLYATGAGQPQHFGDGTRLSIL.

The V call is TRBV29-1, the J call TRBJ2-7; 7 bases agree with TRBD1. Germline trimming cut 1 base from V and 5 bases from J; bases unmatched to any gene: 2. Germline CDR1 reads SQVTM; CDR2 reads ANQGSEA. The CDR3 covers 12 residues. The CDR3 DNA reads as TGCAGCGTTGAAGGGCAGGGGGACGAGCAGTACTTC. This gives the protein CSVEGQGDEQYF.